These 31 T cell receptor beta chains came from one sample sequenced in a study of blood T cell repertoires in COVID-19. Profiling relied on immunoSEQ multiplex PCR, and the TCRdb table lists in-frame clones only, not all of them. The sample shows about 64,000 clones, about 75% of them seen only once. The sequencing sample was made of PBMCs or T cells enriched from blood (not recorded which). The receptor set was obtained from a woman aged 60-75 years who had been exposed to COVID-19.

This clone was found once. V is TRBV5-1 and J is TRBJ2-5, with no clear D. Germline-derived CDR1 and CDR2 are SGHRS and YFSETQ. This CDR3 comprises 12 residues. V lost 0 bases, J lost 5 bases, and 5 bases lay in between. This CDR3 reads CASSLVSETQYF. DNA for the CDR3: TGCGCCAGCAGCTTGGTGTCGGAGACCCAGTACTTC.

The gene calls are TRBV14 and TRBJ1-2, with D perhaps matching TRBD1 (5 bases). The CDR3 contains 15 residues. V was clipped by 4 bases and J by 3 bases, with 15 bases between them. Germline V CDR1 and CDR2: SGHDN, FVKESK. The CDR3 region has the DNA TGTGCCAGCAGCCCGACCGGGACTTGGGACTATGGCTACACCTTC. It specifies CASSPTGTWDYGYTF.

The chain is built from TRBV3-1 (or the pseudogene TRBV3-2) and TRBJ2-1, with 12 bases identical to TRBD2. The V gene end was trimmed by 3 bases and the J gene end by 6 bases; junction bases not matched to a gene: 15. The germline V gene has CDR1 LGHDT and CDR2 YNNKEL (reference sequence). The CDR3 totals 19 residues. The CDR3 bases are TGTGCCAGCAGCCAGCCGCCCCTAGCGGGAGGGCTCGGCCTCAATGAGCAGTTCTTC. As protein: CASSQPPLAGGLGLNEQFF.

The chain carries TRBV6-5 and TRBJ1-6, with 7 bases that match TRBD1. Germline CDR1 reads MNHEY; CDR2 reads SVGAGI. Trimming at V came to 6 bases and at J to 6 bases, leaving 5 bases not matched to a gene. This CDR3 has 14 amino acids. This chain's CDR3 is CASRNAGGNSPLHF. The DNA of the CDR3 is TGTGCCAGCAGAAACGCAGGGGGTAATTCACCCCTCCACTTT.

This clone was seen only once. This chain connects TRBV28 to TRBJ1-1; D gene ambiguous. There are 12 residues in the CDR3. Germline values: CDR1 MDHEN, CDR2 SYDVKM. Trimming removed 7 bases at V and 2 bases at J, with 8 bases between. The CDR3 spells CASTSVNTEAFF. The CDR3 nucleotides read TGTGCCAGCACCAGCGTTAACACTGAAGCTTTCTTT.

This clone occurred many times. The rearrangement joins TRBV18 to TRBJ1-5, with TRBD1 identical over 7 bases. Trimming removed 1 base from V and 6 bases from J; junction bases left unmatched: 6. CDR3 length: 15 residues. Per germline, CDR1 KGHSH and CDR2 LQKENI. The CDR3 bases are TGTGCCAGCTCACCACAACAGGGGTCGGGTCAGCCCCAGCATTTT. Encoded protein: CASSPQQGSGQPQHF.

The CDR3 is CASSETTGGFMRLDQPQHF. CDR3 nucleotides: TGTGCCAGCAGTGAAACTACAGGGGGATTCATGCGTTTGGATCAGCCCCAGCATTTT. The rearrangement joins TRBV6-1 to TRBJ1-5; 8 nucleotides line up with TRBD1. V was pared by 2 bases and J by 5 bases, with 17 bases of the junction left unmatched. Germline CDR1 reads MNHNS; CDR2 reads SASEGT. CDR3 size: 19 residues.

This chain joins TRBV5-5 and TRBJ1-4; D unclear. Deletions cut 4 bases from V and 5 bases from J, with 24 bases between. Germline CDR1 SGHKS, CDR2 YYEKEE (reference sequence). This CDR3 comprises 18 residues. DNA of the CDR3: TGTGCCAGCAGCCGATATCATCGGGATCGGGTGTTAAATGAAAAACTGTTTTTT. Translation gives CASSRYHRDRVLNEKLFF.

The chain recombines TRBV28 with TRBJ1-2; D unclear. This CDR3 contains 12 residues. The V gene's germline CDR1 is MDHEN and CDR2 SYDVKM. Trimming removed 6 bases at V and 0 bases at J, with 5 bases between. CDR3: CASRRSNYGYTF. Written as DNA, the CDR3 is TGTGCCAGCAGGCGGTCTAACTATGGCTACACCTTC.

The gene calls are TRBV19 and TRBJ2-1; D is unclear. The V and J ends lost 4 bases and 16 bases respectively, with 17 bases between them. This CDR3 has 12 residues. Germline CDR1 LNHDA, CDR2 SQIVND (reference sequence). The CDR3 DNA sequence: TGTGCCAGTAGTAATGGGCTCCTCGGAACATTCTTC. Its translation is CASSNGLLGTFF.

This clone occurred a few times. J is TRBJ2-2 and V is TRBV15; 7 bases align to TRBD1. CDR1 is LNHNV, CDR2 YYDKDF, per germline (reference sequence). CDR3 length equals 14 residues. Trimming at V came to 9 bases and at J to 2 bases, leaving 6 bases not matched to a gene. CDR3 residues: CATSRQGNTGELFF. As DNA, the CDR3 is TGTGCCACTTCACGACAGGGAAACACCGGGGAGCTGTTTTTT.

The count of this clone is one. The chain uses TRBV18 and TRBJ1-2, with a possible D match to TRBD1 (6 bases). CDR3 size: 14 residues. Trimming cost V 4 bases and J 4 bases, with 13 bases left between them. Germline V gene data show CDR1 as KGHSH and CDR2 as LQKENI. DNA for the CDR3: TGTGCCAGCTCACTCTCGGGACAAGGCTATGGCTACACCTTC. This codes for CASSLSGQGYGYTF.

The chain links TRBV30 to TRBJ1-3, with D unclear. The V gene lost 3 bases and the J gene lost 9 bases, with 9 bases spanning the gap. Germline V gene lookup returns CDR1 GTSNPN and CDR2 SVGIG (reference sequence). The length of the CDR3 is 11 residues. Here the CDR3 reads CAWSRIGTIYF. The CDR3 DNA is TGTGCCTGGAGCAGGATCGGCACCATATATTTT.

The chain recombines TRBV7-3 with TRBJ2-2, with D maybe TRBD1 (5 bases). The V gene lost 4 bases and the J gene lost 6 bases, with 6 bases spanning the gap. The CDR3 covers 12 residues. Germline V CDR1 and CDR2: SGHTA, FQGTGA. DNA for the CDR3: TGTGCCAGCAGCTCAGGGTCCGGGGAGCTGTTTTTT. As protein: CASSSGSGELFF.

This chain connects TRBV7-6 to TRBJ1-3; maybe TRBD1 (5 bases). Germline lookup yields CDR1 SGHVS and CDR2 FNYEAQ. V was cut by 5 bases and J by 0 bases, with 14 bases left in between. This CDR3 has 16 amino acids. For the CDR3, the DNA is TGTGCCAGCAGCATCCACAGGAGAAGCTCTGGAAACACCATATATTTT. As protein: CASSIHRRSSGNTIYF.

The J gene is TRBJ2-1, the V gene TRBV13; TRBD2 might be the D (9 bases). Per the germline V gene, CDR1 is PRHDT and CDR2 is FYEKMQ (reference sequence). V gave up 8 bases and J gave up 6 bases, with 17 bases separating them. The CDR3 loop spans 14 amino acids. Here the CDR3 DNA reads TGTGCCAGCCAGGGGGCTAGCGGGACCAATGAGCAGTTCTTC. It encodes CASQGASGTNEQFF.

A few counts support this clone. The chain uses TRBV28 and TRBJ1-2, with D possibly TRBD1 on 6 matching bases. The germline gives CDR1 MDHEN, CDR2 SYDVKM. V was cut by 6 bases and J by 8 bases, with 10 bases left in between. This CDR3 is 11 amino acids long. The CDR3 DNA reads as TGTGCCAGCAGAAAGACAGGAGGCTACACCTTC. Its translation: CASRKTGGYTF.

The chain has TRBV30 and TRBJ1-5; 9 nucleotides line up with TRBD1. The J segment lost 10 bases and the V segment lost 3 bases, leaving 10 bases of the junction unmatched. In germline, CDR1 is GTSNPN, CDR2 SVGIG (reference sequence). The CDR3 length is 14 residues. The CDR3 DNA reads TGTGCCTGGAGGGGGGACAGGGAATCACAACCCCAGCATTTT. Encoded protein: CAWRGDRESQPQHF.

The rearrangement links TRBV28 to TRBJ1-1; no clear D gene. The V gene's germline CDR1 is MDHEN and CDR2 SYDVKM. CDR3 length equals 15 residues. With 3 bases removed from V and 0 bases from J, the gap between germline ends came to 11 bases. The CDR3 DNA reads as TGTGCCAGCAGTTTTTTATCGGGAGTGAACACTGAAGCTTTCTTT. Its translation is CASSFLSGVNTEAFF.

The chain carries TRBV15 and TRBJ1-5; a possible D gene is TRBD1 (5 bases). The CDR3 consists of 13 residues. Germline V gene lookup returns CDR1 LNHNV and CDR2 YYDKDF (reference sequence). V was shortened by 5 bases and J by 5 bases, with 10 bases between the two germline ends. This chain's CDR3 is CATSAGHHQPQHF. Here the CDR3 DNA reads TGTGCCACCAGCGCAGGGCACCATCAGCCCCAGCATTTT.

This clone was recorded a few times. CDR3 nucleotide sequence: TGTGCCAGTAGTGTACTAGCGGGGTTCTACGAGCAGTACTTC. Protein product: CASSVLAGFYEQYF. The chain links TRBV19 to TRBJ2-7; 10 nucleotides match TRBD2. There are 14 residues in the CDR3. J gave up 3 bases and V 5 bases, and 4 bases lay outside the gene matches. CDR1 and CDR2 (germline): LNHDA, SQIVND (reference sequence).

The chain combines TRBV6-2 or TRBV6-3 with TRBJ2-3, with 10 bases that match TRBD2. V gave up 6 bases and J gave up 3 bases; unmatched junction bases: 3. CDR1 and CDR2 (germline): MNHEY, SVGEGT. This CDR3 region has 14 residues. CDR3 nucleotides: TGTGCCAGCAGCCCTAGCGGGAGTACAGATACGCAGTATTTT. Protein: CASSPSGSTDTQYF.

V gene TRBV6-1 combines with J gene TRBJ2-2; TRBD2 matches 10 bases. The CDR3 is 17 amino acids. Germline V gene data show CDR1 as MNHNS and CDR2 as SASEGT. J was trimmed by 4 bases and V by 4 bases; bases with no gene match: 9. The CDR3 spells CASSVKLAGDRTGELFF. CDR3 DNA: TGTGCCAGCAGTGTTAAGCTAGCGGGAGATCGCACCGGGGAGCTGTTTTTT.

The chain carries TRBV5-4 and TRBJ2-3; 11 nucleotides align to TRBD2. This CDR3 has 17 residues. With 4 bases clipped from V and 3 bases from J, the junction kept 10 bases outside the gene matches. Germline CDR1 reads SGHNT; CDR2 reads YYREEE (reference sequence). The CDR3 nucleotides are TGTGCCAGCAGCAGCACTAGCGGGAGCTCGAGAACAGATACGCAGTATTTT. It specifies CASSSTSGSSRTDTQYF.

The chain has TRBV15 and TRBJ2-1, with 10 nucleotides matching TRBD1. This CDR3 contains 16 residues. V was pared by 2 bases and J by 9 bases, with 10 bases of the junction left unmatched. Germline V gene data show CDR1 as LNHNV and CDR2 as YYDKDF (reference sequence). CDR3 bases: TGTGCCACCAGCAGACTTCCGGGACAGGGGCGAGGTGAGCAGTTCTTC. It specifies CATSRLPGQGRGEQFF.

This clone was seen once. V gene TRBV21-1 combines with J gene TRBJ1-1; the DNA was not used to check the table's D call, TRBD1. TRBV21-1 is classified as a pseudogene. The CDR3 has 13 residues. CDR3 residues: CASSYRLNTEAFF. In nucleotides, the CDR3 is TGTGCCAGCAGCTACAGATTAAACACTGAAGCTTTCTTT.

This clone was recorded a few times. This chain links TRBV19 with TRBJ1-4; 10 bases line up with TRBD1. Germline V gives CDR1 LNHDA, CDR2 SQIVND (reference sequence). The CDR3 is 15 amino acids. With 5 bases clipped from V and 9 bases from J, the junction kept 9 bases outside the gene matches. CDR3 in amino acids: CASSGTGANAQKLFF. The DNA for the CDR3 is TGTGCCAGTAGTGGGACAGGGGCCAACGCGCAAAAACTGTTTTTT.

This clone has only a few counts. In nucleotides, the CDR3 is TGCAGCGTTGAAGAAAGGGACAGGGGGACTGAAGCTTTCTTT. The encoded protein is CSVEERDRGTEAFF. The J gene is TRBJ1-1, the V gene TRBV29-1; 11 bases map to TRBD1. V lost 0 bases to trimming and J lost 5 bases; unmatched junction nucleotides: 2. Per germline, CDR1 SQVTM and CDR2 ANQGSEA. The CDR3 contains 14 residues.

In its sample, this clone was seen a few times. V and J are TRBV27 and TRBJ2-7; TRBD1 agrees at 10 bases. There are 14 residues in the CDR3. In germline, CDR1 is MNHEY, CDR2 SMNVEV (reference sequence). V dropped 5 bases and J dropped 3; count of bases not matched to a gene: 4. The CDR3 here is CASSPRTGGYEQYF. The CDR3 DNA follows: TGTGCCAGCAGTCCCCGGACAGGGGGCTACGAGCAGTACTTC.

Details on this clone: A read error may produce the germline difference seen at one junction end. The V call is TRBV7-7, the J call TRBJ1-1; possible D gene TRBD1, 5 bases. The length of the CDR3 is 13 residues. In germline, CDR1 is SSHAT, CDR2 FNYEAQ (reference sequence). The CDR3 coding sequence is TGTGCTAGCAGCTTAGCGTCGGGGGCTGAAGCTTTCTTT. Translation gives CASSLASGAEAFF.

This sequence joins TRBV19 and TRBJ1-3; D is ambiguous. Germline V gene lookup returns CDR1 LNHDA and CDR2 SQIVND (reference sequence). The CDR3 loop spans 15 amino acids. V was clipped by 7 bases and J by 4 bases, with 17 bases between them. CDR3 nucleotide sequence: TGTGCCAGTATCCACGGCGGATTTGACGGAAACACCATATATTTT. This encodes CASIHGGFDGNTIYF.